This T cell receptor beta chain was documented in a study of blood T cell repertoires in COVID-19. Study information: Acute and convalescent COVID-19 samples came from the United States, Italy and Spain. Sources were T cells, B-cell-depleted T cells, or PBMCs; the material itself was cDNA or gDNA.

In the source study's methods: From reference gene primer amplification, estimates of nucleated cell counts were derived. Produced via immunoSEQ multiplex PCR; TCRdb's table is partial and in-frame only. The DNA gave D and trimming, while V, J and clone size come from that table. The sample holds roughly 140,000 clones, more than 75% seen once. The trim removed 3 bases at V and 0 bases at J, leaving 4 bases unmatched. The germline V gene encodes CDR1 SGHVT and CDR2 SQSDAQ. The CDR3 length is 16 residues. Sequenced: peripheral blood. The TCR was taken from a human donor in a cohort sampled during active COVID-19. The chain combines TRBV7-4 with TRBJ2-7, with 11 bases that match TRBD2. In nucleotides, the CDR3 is TGTGCCAGCAGCTTCAGACTAGCGGGGAGCTCCTACGAGCAGTACTTC. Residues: CASSFRLAGSSYEQYF.